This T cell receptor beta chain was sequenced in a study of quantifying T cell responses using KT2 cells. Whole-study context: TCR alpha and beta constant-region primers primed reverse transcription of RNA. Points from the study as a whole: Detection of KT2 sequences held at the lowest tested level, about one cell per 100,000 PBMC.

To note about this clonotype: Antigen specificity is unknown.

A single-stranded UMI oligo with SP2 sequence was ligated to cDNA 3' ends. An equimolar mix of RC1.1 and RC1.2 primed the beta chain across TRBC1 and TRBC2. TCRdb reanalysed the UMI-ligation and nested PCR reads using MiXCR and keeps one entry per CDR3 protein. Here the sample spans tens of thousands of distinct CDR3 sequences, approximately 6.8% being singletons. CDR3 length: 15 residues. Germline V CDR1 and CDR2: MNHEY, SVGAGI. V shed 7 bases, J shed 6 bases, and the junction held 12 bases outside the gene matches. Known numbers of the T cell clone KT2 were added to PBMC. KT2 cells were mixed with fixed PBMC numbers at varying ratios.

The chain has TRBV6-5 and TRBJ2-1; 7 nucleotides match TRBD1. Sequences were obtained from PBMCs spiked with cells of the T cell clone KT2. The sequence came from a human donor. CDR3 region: CASKIDRDEVNEQFF. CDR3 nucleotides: TGTGCCAGCAAGATAGACAGGGATGAGGTCAATGAGCAGTTCTTC.